This TCR beta chain was sequenced in a study of blood T cell repertoires in COVID-19. Study-wide context: PBMCs, B-cell-depleted T cells, or T cells were the source of the cDNA or gDNA that made up the material.

Under the authors' procedure: Nucleated cell number was recorded as an estimate derived from reference gene primer amplification. Measured with immunoSEQ multiplex PCR; TCRdb has only the in-frame clones, and not every one. V, J and clone size derive from that table, while D and trimming were established from the DNA sequence. The repertoire consists of 310,000 or so clones, with 85% to 90% occurring once and the leading ten covering about 11%. Germline CDR1 and CDR2: MNHEY and SMNVEV (reference sequence). The CDR3 runs 14 residues. Germline trimming cut 6 bases from V and 4 bases from J; bases unmatched to any gene: 8.

The gene calls are TRBV27 and TRBJ1-2; TRBD1 aligns across 7 bases. Sequenced input: peripheral blood. This receptor was identified in a woman in her thirties with COVID-19, enrolled during active disease. The CDR3 loop reads CASRLGGATYGYTF. CDR3 coding DNA: TGTGCCAGCAGGCTAGGGGGCGCGACCTATGGCTACACCTTC.